One T cell receptor beta chain is described in this entry. This clonotype was counted a few times. The antigen it binds to is not known. Base qualities are not recorded, but no much larger clone differs from it by a single base. The germline V and J ends show losses of 10 bases and 6 bases respectively, and no gene match explains 11 bases of the junction. The cysteine opens and the phenylalanine closes a CDR3 of 13 amino acids. Only the CDR3 DNA is retained, 39 bases long and in frame from the first base. CDR1 and CDR2, looked up from the germline V gene (reference sequence), are WNHNN and SYGVQD. Moderately to severely active disease, a Clinical Activity Score of at least 3, a NOSPECS grade of at least 4, and a duration under 3 months were present in ophthalmopathy patients. Patients with uncontrolled infections, other autoimmune diseases, pregnancy or lactation were excluded. Diagnoses were based on clinical symptoms, serum thyroxine and TRAb, thyroid ultrasound and orbital computed tomography. PBMCs were separated from over 9 ml of fresh peripheral blood using Ficoll-Paque density gradient centrifugation. Trizol reagent was used to extract total RNA, and RNA quality was then checked on an Agilent 2100 Bioanalyzer.

These data belong to a study of T cells in Graves' hyperthyroidism and ophthalmopathy (dated by TCRdb to about 2019). Turning to the overall study: Peripheral blood was sampled at the time of initial diagnosis, prior to any treatment. To identify TCR V-J signatures that set the groups apart, the researchers used a discovery cohort of approximately 98 patients, made up of roughly 40 with Graves' ophthalmopathy and some 60 with stable Graves' hyperthyroidism. Whether ophthalmopathy could be predicted prospectively was tested in an independent validation cohort made up of 18 hyperthyroidism patients plus 17 patients who later progressed to ophthalmopathy. The roughly 100 discovery patients were randomly divided into training and test sets at a 7:3 ratio. The study also compared thyroid tissue and blood T-cell repertoires from 6 or 7 Graves' hyperthyroidism patients. After sampling, hyperthyroidism patients received methimazole starting at 30 mg daily, and ophthalmopathy patients received high-dose intravenous methylprednisolone. TCR Vbeta CDR3 sequencing of some 140 peripheral blood samples (43 ophthalmopathy, 75 hyperthyroidism and approximately 17 progressor patients) is reported in the paper. Study-wide findings and limitations: Most expanded thyroid clonotypes (frequency above 0.001) were also detected in blood, suggesting blood repertoires may reflect thyroid immune responses. Sample size was not statistically predetermined, and blinding of investigators to group allocation was not performed. In validation, the model predicted progression to ophthalmopathy with roughly 70% sensitivity and around 72% specificity, a median of approximately 6.7 months before onset. In cross-validation, a model built on a 13 V-J signature told ophthalmopathy apart from stable hyperthyroidism with over 85% sensitivity and around 84% specificity, and in testing the same model reached 80%/75%.

Amplification of TCR beta CDR3 regions was carried out from RNA transcripts. The TCR CDR3 was subjected to a first round of RT-PCR using the HTBI primer set and the Qiagen OneStep RT-PCR kit. Libraries were constructed in a second round of multiplex PCR, after which size selection and purification were carried out. Sequencing of the libraries was done on an Illumina HiSeq2000 using paired-end 100 bp reads. In the original analysis: Raw data were processed with SOAPnuke, discarding reads with adapters, uncalled bases, mean Phred below 15, or no exact constant-primer or identifier match. High-quality paired reads were merged using COPE v1.2.5, and each unique nucleotide sequence was defined as a clonotype. MiTCR v1.1 was used to align the clonotypes against IMGT TRBV, TRBD and TRBJ reference segments. The analysis was restricted to V-J combinations with a frequency above 0.0001, which together covered 99.2% of the repertoires. A TCS score was defined as the ratio between F50 (clonal expansion) and ExV (chaos), using BLOSUM62-based TCRdist between CDR3 peptides within each V-J. Welch's t-statistics and random forest reduced 500 to 650 V-J features to fewer than 15, which were used in a naive Bayes classifier (R e1071). TCRdb redid the processing of the public reads, applying fastp at Q25 and MiXCR, and retained in-frame beta chains. Entries that share a CDR3 protein sequence are merged under the most common genes and DNA. The V and J calls shown here were made by TCRdb, not taken from the authors' results. The sample table contains about 640,000 distinct CDR3 sequences; only one count was recorded for more than 20% of them. In total, the top ten clones hold around a third of the sample.

This receptor was identified in a man aged 30 to 45 with Graves' ophthalmopathy. The sequenced sample was blood. The sequence is built from TRBV10-1 and TRBJ2-7, and 8 junction bases match TRBD2. The sequenced DNA is TGCGCCACCAAGGGGAGCGGGAGCTCCGAGCAGTACTTC. Translated, this is CATKGSGSSEQYF.